Listed below are T cell receptor beta chains from one sample, sequenced in a study of T cell changes during pregnancy in multiple sclerosis. Generated by immunoSEQ multiplex PCR, the TCRdb table keeps only in-frame clones and is missing some. The data hold 42,000 or so clones, with about 94% observed a single time. This specimen was CD8+ T cells from peripheral blood mononuclear cells, taken in the third trimester of pregnancy. These receptors came from a female donor with multiple sclerosis, enrolled in a pregnancy study. CDR3s include the opening cysteine and the closing phenylalanine or tryptophan. The order of the fields is J gene, V gene, D gene, CDR3 protein, CDR3 DNA. A D gene is named only where the DNA matches it firmly.

TRBJ2-7	TRBV25-1	TRBD2	CASSDRSGRASEQYF	TGTGCCAGCAGTGACCGAAGCGGGAGGGCCTCCGAGCAGTACTTC
TRBJ2-3	TRBV2	TRBD1	CATTGTEVTDTQYF	TGTGCCACCACCGGGACAGAAGTCACAGATACGCAGTATTTT
TRBJ1-1	TRBV11-2	TRBD1	CASSHWTGNTEAFF	TGTGCCAGCAGCCATTGGACAGGGAACACTGAAGCTTTCTTT
TRBJ2-7	TRBV9	-	CASSRGSSYEQYF	TGTGCCAGCAGTCGAGGAAGCTCCTACGAGCAGTACTTC
TRBJ2-6	TRBV19	-	CASSLAAAGANVLTF	TGTGCCAGTAGTCTGGCTGCCGCTGGGGCCAACGTCCTGACTTTC
TRBJ2-2	TRBV27	-	CASTDLGGTGELFF	TGTGCCAGCACCGACCTAGGCGGGACCGGGGAGCTGTTTTTT
TRBJ2-3	TRBV2	-	CAIRRRESGTDTQYF	TGTGCCATCCGGAGGAGGGAGTCGGGCACAGATACGCAGTATTTT
TRBJ1-4	TRBV11-2	-	CASSQGRPNEKLFF	TGTGCCAGCAGCCAGGGAAGGCCTAATGAAAAACTGTTTTTT
TRBJ1-5	TRBV27	-	CASGQNSFYSNQPQHF	TGTGCCAGCGGACAAAATTCGTTCTATAGCAATCAGCCCCAGCATTTT
TRBJ2-7	TRBV19	-	CASSIGQGSSYEQYF	TGTGCCAGTAGTATCGGTCAGGGGAGCTCCTACGAGCAGTACTTC
TRBJ2-1	TRBV7-8	TRBD2	CASSLIRPGLADEQFF	TGTGCCAGCAGCTTAATTCGACCCGGACTAGCAGATGAGCAGTTCTTC